A single sample is the source of the 23 T cell receptor beta chains below, sequenced in a study of T cells after yellow fever vaccination. TCRdb recomputed calls from the 5' RACE reads with MiXCR, one row per CDR3 protein. The data hold under 600,000 distinct CDR3 sequences, with just over 20% observed a single time. The material sequenced was PBMCs, taken 20 to 25 days after the first yellow fever vaccination. These receptors came from a man aged 18 to 29 who received the YFV17D yellow fever vaccine.

This clonotype has a handful of counts. The rearrangement links TRBV12-3 or TRBV12-4 to TRBJ2-5, with 8 bases identical to TRBD1. The CDR3 sequence is 13 residues long. J was trimmed by 6 bases and V by 6 bases; bases with no gene match: 6. CDR3 DNA: TGTGCCAGCAGCCCAGGGGGCCTAAAGACCCAGTACTTC. It codes for CASSPGGLKTQYF.

V usage is TRBV4-1 and J usage is TRBJ1-2; 10 nucleotides line up with TRBD1. The V segment lost 2 bases and the J segment 6 bases; nucleotides outside the gene matches: 12. The CDR3 runs 17 residues. Germline V gene lookup returns CDR1 MGHRA and CDR2 YSYEKL. This CDR3 is CASSQPTRDRGFHGYTF. The CDR3 nucleotides read TGCGCCAGCAGCCAACCTACCCGGGACAGGGGTTTTCATGGCTACACCTTC.

This clonotype has a count of ten or more. The chain links TRBV6-1 to TRBJ2-5; TRBD2 aligns across 15 bases. Germline lookup yields CDR1 MNHNS and CDR2 SASEGT. V lost 7 bases and J lost 0; bases outside the gene matches: 3. The CDR3 has 16 residues. CDR3 sequence reads: CASTGTSGGYQETQYF. CDR3 coding DNA: TGTGCCAGCACGGGGACTAGCGGGGGGTACCAAGAGACCCAGTACTTC.

This clonotype occurred many times. The genes are TRBV5-1 and TRBJ2-3, with D possibly matching TRBD1 (5 bases). CDR1 is SGHRS, CDR2 YFSETQ, per germline. The CDR3 contains 14 residues. The germline V and J ends were trimmed by 6 bases and 0 bases, with 11 bases remaining between them. The CDR3 nucleotides are TGCGCCAGCAATAGGGGTGGAAGCACAGATACGCAGTATTTT. The encoded protein is CASNRGGSTDTQYF.

This clonotype was seen more than once but under ten times. This rearrangement joins TRBV5-1 to TRBJ1-3, with unresolved D. Trimming removed 4 bases from V and 0 bases from J, with 14 bases in between. The CDR3 loop spans 16 amino acids. Germline CDR1 is SGHRS and CDR2 is YFSETQ. The CDR3 sequence: CASSASPPDSGNTIYF. The CDR3 DNA is TGCGCCAGCAGCGCCTCCCCCCCGGACTCTGGAAACACCATATATTTT.

This clonotype occurred a few times. The CDR3 DNA is TGCGCCAGCAGCTTGGATATGGCAGTTACCTACGAGCAGTACTTC. Protein: CASSLDMAVTYEQYF. The V and J genes are TRBV5-1 and TRBJ2-7; D is uncertain. The germline gives CDR1 SGHRS, CDR2 YFSETQ. V lost 0 bases and J lost 2, with 12 bases in between. The CDR3 is made up of 15 amino acids.

The chain links TRBV7-2 to TRBJ2-1, with D uncertain. This CDR3 is built from 12 residues. CDR1 SGHTA and CDR2 FQGNSA come from the germline V gene. V was trimmed by 0 bases and J by 10 bases, leaving 7 bases between them. The CDR3, as DNA: TGTGCCAGCAGCTTAGCTTTCCAGGAGCAGTTCTTC. It yields the protein CASSLAFQEQFF.

This clonotype was counted only a few times. J is TRBJ2-2 and V is TRBV14; D possibly corresponds to TRBD1 (6 bases). The ends were cut back, 4 bases at V and 5 bases at J, with 11 bases in the middle. The CDR3 contains 14 residues. Germline assignment: CDR1 SGHDN and CDR2 FVKESK. CDR3 in amino acids: CASSPGGLTGELFF. Written as DNA, the CDR3 is TGTGCCAGCAGCCCTGGGGGCTTGACCGGGGAGCTGTTTTTT.

This chain joins TRBV7-2 and TRBJ1-1; no reliable D call. This CDR3 has 14 amino acids. Germline loops: CDR1 SGHTA, CDR2 FQGNSA. Trimming pared 3 bases from V and 3 bases from J, leaving 11 bases between. The CDR3 loop reads CASSFSRDYTEAFF. CDR3 in DNA: TGTGCCAGCAGCTTTAGTCGAGACTACACTGAAGCTTTCTTT.

This clonotype was counted a single time. The J gene is TRBJ2-7, the V gene TRBV20-1, with TRBD1 identical over 12 bases. Germline V CDR1 and CDR2: DFQATT, SNEGSKA (reference sequence). The length of the CDR3 is 17 residues. V was pared by 3 bases and J by 6 bases, with 15 bases of the junction left unmatched. Here the CDR3 DNA reads TGCAGTGCTAGCCCTAACCCACCGGGACAGGGGGCATGCGAGCAGTACGTC. Its translation: CSASPNPPGQGACEQYV.

This clonotype was observed a handful of times. This chain uses TRBV7-2 with TRBJ1-1, with 7 nucleotides matching TRBD1. CDR1 is SGHTA, CDR2 FQGNSA, per germline. CDR3 length: 13 amino acids. With V trimmed by 5 bases and J by 4 bases, 4 bases remained unmatched. The CDR3 loop is CASSIQGLTEAFF. The CDR3 nucleotides read TGTGCCAGCAGCATACAGGGGCTCACTGAAGCTTTCTTT.

This clonotype was recorded a few times. This sequence joins TRBV7-9 and TRBJ2-5, with TRBD1 identical over 7 bases. This CDR3 comprises 15 residues. In germline, CDR1 is SEHNR, CDR2 FQNEAQ (reference sequence). Unmatched junction bases numbered 8, after V lost 2 bases and J lost 5 bases. In DNA, the CDR3 is TGTGCCAGCAGCTTAAAACAGGGGCCGGGGGAGACCCAGTACTTC. It translates to CASSLKQGPGETQYF.

V and J are TRBV18 and TRBJ2-7, with D possibly matching TRBD2 (6 bases). The CDR3 is made up of 13 amino acids. V lost 3 bases and J 6 bases, leaving 12 bases between the germline ends. Germline V lookup: CDR1 KGHSH, CDR2 LQKENI. CDR3 in amino acids: CASSPGRELEQYF. As DNA, the CDR3 is TGTGCCAGCTCACCGGGCCGGGAGCTCGAGCAGTACTTC.

The chain uses TRBV7-2 and TRBJ2-5, with 8 bases fitting TRBD1. The V gene end was trimmed by 7 bases and the J gene end by 4 bases; junction bases not matched to a gene: 8. The CDR3 is made up of 14 amino acids. Germline loops: CDR1 SGHTA, CDR2 FQGNSA. As DNA, the CDR3 is TGTGCCAGCACCTACAGGGGGAAGAGAGAGACCCAGTACTTC. This encodes CASTYRGKRETQYF.

The chain joins TRBV4-1 to TRBJ2-5, with TRBD2 as a possible D gene (6 bases). Per germline, CDR1 MGHRA and CDR2 YSYEKL. V lost 5 bases to trimming and J lost 3 bases, with 19 bases between them. The CDR3 has 16 residues. The CDR3 loop reads CASSEPDGGVKETQYF. CDR3 DNA: TGCGCCAGCAGCGAGCCGGATGGCGGGGTCAAAGAGACCCAGTACTTC.

The V and J genes are TRBV19 and TRBJ2-1; 10 bases are shared with TRBD1. V lost 7 bases, J lost 6 bases, and 6 bases stayed unmatched. The CDR3 contains 14 residues. CDR1 is LNHDA and CDR2 is SQIVND in the germline V gene (reference sequence). The CDR3 loop is CASKRQGAPNEQFF. CDR3 in DNA: TGTGCCAGTAAGAGACAGGGGGCCCCCAATGAGCAGTTCTTC.

CDR3 sequence reads: CASSSLDSNNYGYTF. CDR3 in DNA: TGTGCCAGCAGCTCACTTGACAGCAATAACTATGGCTACACCTTC. This chain joins TRBV5-6 and TRBJ1-2, with D perhaps matching TRBD1 (5 bases). This CDR3 comprises 15 residues. V was cut by 3 bases and J by 1 base, with 13 bases left in between. The germline V gene has CDR1 SGHDT and CDR2 YYEEEE.

V gene TRBV6-5 combines with J gene TRBJ1-4; 10 bases agree with TRBD1. Unmatched junction bases numbered 10, after V lost 6 bases and J lost 3 bases. The length of the CDR3 is 17 residues. Germline CDR1 and CDR2: MNHEY and SVGAGI. The CDR3 reads CASSYRDRGEANEKLFF. The CDR3 coding sequence is TGTGCCAGCAGCTACCGGGACAGGGGAGAAGCTAATGAAAAACTGTTTTTT.

The chain is built from TRBV7-9 and TRBJ1-4; D uncertain. The length of the CDR3 is 15 residues. Germline V gene data show CDR1 as SEHNR and CDR2 as FQNEAQ (reference sequence). V shed 4 bases and J shed 3 bases, with 12 bases lying between them. The CDR3: CASSSRRTPNEKLFF. The CDR3 nucleotides are TGTGCCAGCAGCTCAAGGAGGACTCCTAATGAAAAACTGTTTTTT.

The V and J genes are TRBV5-5 and TRBJ2-2, with D tentatively TRBD1 (6 bases). The CDR3 is 18 residues long. V gave up 1 base and J gave up 6 bases, with 22 bases separating them. Per the germline V gene, CDR1 is SGHKS and CDR2 is YYEKEE (reference sequence). The CDR3 region has the DNA TGTGCCAGCAGCTTGAGAGTGACGGGCAGGGGTCTTGCCGGGGAGCTGTTTTTT. This gives the protein CASSLRVTGRGLAGELFF.

This clonotype was picked up a small number of times. The CDR3 is CASSLGGHQNQPQHF. As DNA, the CDR3 is TGTGCCAGCAGTTTAGGGGGACACCAGAATCAGCCCCAGCATTTT. The V and J genes are TRBV12-3 or TRBV12-4 and TRBJ1-5; possibly TRBD1 for D (6 bases). The V end lost 1 base, the J end lost 4 bases, and 11 bases lay between the germline ends. This CDR3 has 15 amino acids.

This chain uses TRBV5-1 with TRBJ2-2; 11 bases align to TRBD2. Germline lookup yields CDR1 SGHRS and CDR2 YFSETQ. The CDR3 spans 15 residues. Trimming cost V 4 bases and J 6 bases; bases outside gene matches: 5. This chain's CDR3 is CASSQLAGVSGELFF. Here the CDR3 DNA reads TGCGCCAGCAGCCAACTAGCGGGGGTGTCCGGGGAGCTGTTTTTT.

This sequence joins TRBV2 and TRBJ2-3, with D hard to call. Per germline, CDR1 SNHLY and CDR2 FYNNEI. The CDR3 covers 14 residues. Trimming pared 1 base from V and 4 bases from J, leaving 9 bases between. For the CDR3, the DNA is TGTGCCAGCAGTGAAGTCCGGGCGTCAGATACGCAGTATTTT. This sequence encodes CASSEVRASDTQYF.